Following are 21 T cell receptor beta chains from one sample sequenced in a study of T cell responses to AZD1222 COVID-19 vaccine. Sequencing used immunoSEQ multiplex PCR; TCRdb keeps in-frame clones, though not all of them. Found here are 65,000 to 95,000 clones, over 75% of them singletons; the top ten hold around 20%. Sequencing was performed on peripheral blood, taken on day 0 of AZD1222 vaccination. These receptor sequences come from an adult in good health.

J is TRBJ2-2 and V is TRBV18, with TRBD1 matching over 9 bases. V lost 2 bases to trimming and J lost 3 bases; unmatched junction nucleotides: 7. CDR1 KGHSH and CDR2 LQKENI come from the germline V gene. The CDR3 has 17 amino acids. CDR3 coding DNA: TGTGCCAGCTCACCAGCCAACAGGGGGCCGTACACCGGGGAGCTGTTTTTT. This codes for CASSPANRGPYTGELFF. The full variable domain, rest sourced from reference TRBV18 and TRBJ2-2, is NAGVMQNPRHLVRRRGQEARLRCSPMKGHSHVYWYRQLPEEGLKFMVYLQKENIIDESGMPKERFSAEFPKEGPSILRIQQVVRGDSAAYFCASSPANRGPYTGELFFGEGSRLTVL.

The V call is TRBV2, the J call TRBJ2-7; maybe TRBD1 (6 bases). The ends were cut back, 4 bases at V and 4 bases at J, with 11 bases in the middle. The CDR3 consists of 13 residues. Germline V lookup: CDR1 SNHLY, CDR2 FYNNEI. Here the CDR3 reads CASSGTVVYEQYF. In DNA form, the CDR3 reads TGTGCCAGCAGTGGGACAGTTGTTTACGAGCAGTACTTC.

This clone has just one count. The chain combines TRBV5-1 with TRBJ1-5; D may be TRBD1 (6 bases). The V gene's germline CDR1 is SGHRS and CDR2 YFSETQ. Trimming removed 5 bases from V and 0 bases from J, with 12 bases in between. The CDR3 length is 15 residues. This CDR3 is CASREQGNSNQPQHF. The CDR3 nucleotides are TGCGCCAGCAGAGAACAGGGTAATAGCAATCAGCCCCAGCATTTT.

This rearrangement joins TRBV6-2 or TRBV6-3 to TRBJ1-3; D not resolved. In germline, CDR1 is MNHEY, CDR2 SVGEGT. The CDR3 is 14 amino acids. Trimming pared 4 bases from V and 4 bases from J, leaving 11 bases between. In DNA, the CDR3 is TGTGCCAGCAGTTTAGCCTCCCGAGGAAACACCATATATTTT. It yields the protein CASSLASRGNTIYF.

The V and J genes are TRBV5-1 and TRBJ1-2; 7 bases agree with TRBD1. Germline values: CDR1 SGHRS, CDR2 YFSETQ. The J segment lost 1 base and the V segment lost 4 bases, leaving 7 bases of the junction unmatched. The CDR3 is 15 amino acids. The chain's CDR3 is CASSPGQVLNYGYTF. The CDR3 coding sequence is TGCGCCAGCAGCCCCGGACAGGTGCTTAACTATGGCTACACCTTC.

V usage is TRBV5-1 and J usage is TRBJ1-6; D ambiguous. V was trimmed by 3 bases and J by 0 bases, leaving 13 bases between them. Looked up from germline, CDR1 is SGHRS and CDR2 is YFSETQ. The CDR3 contains 17 residues. The CDR3 nucleotides are TGCGCCAGCAGCTCCCTCACGCCCGGCTCCTATAATTCACCCCTCCACTTT. Translating gives CASSSLTPGSYNSPLHF. Supplemented by reference TRBV5-1 and TRBJ1-6, the full variable domain reads KAGVTQTPRYLIKTRGQQVTLSCSPISGHRSVSWYQQTPGQGLQFLFEYFSETQRNKGNFPGRFSGRQFSNSRSEMNVSTLELGDSALYLCASSSLTPGSYNSPLHFGNGTRLTVT.

The chain employs TRBV25-1 and TRBJ1-2; D remains unclear. Germline V gene data show CDR1 as MGHDK and CDR2 as SYGVNS. The CDR3 extends over 14 amino acids. V shed 6 bases and J shed 4 bases, with 15 bases lying between them. This CDR3 is CASSTGLGGYGYTF. The CDR3 DNA reads as TGTGCCAGCAGCACGGGCCTTGGCGGCTATGGCTACACCTTC.

With regard to this clone: Additional DNA sequences in this sample encode the identical CDR3. The chain employs TRBV5-1 and TRBJ2-3; D unclear. The germline V gene encodes CDR1 SGHRS and CDR2 YFSETQ. The CDR3 has 11 residues. V was cut by 3 bases and J by 2 bases, with 1 base left in between. The CDR3 spells CASSSTDTQYF. The CDR3 DNA reads TGCGCCAGCAGCTCCACAGATACGCAGTATTTT.

V is TRBV4-1 and J is TRBJ1-5; 12 bases line up with TRBD1. This CDR3 has 15 residues. V gave up 4 bases and J gave up 6 bases; unmatched junction bases: 4. Germline V gene sequence: CDR1 MGHRA, CDR2 YSYEKL. The CDR3 is CASSPGTGGSQPQHF. CDR3 bases: TGCGCCAGCAGCCCCGGGACAGGGGGCAGTCAGCCCCAGCATTTT.

The V and J genes are TRBV11-1 and TRBJ1-4, with D possibly matching TRBD1 (5 bases). V lost 5 bases, J lost 3 bases, and 16 bases lay in between. CDR3 length: 16 residues. Germline V gives CDR1 SGHAT, CDR2 FQDESV (reference sequence). CDR3 nucleotides: TGTGCCAGCAGCCTAGGGGCCGGCTTTTCTAATGAAAAACTGTTTTTT. Its protein product is CASSLGAGFSNEKLFF. The variable domain in full, with the rest retrieved from reference TRBV11-1 and TRBJ1-4, is EAEVAQSPRYKITEKSQAVAFWCDPISGHATLYWYRQILGQGPELLVQFQDESVVDDSQLPKDRFSAERLKGVDSTLKIQPAELGDSAMYLCASSLGAGFSNEKLFFGSGTQLSVL.

The rearrangement links TRBV19 to TRBJ2-5, with 11 bases lining up with TRBD2. Losses at the gene ends were 5 bases for V and 2 bases for J; bases not matched to a gene: 4. CDR3 length: 15 amino acids. Germline V gene data show CDR1 as LNHDA and CDR2 as SQIVND (reference sequence). Here the CDR3 DNA reads TGTGCCAGTAGTGAGGGACTAGCGGAACAAGAGACCCAGTACTTC. It translates to CASSEGLAEQETQYF.

V gene TRBV7-8 combines with J gene TRBJ1-3; unclear D gene. This CDR3 has 14 residues. The V end lost 3 bases, the J end lost 3 bases, and 9 bases lay between the germline ends. Germline V gene data show CDR1 as SGHVS and CDR2 as FQNEAQ. The CDR3, as DNA: TGTGCCAGCAGCTTCGGGGTATATGGAAACACCATATATTTT. Encoded protein: CASSFGVYGNTIYF. Combining the CDR3 with reference TRBV7-8 and TRBJ1-3 gives the whole variable domain GAGVSQSPRYKVAKRGQDVALRCDPISGHVSLFWYQQALGQGPEFLTYFQNEAQLDKSGLPSDRFFAERPEGSVSTLKIQRTQQEDSAVYLCASSFGVYGNTIYFGEGSWLTVV.

The chain joins TRBV6-6 to TRBJ2-7, with D uncertain. CDR3 length: 13 amino acids. The germline gives CDR1 MNHNY, CDR2 SVGAGI (reference sequence). The ends were cut back, 0 bases at V and 3 bases at J, with 6 bases in the middle. The CDR3 protein is CASSYSDGYEQYF. The CDR3 DNA follows: TGTGCCAGCAGTTACTCGGACGGCTACGAGCAGTACTTC.

This clone showed up just once. This chain uses TRBV12-3 or TRBV12-4 with TRBJ1-1, with no clear D. The CDR3 contains 11 residues. V was trimmed by 5 bases and J by 5 bases, leaving 6 bases between them. CDR3 protein: CASSTGTEAFF. CDR3 nucleotides: TGTGCCAGCAGTACGGGAACTGAAGCTTTCTTT.

This chain uses TRBV7-2 with TRBJ1-5; D gene unclear. CDR1 is SGHTA and CDR2 is FQGNSA in the germline V gene. This CDR3 contains 15 residues. Trimming stripped 5 bases from V and 3 bases from J, with 14 bases between. CDR3 nucleotides: TGTGCCAGCAGCCCCGGCCCCGAATCCAATCAGCCCCAGCATTTT. Its protein product is CASSPGPESNQPQHF.

The CDR3 DNA is TGCGCCAGCAGCGGGGGACAGGGAAATGGCTACACCTTC. Encoded protein: CASSGGQGNGYTF. V usage is TRBV5-1 and J usage is TRBJ1-2, with TRBD1 identical over 9 bases. This CDR3 spans 13 amino acids. J gave up 6 bases and V 4 bases, and 4 bases lay outside the gene matches. Germline CDR1 reads SGHRS; CDR2 reads YFSETQ.

CDR3 DNA: TGTGCCAGCAGTTACCCCGATTCACCCCTCCACTTT. This gives the protein CASSYPDSPLHF. This chain connects TRBV6-6 to TRBJ1-6; D gene unclear. Trimming shortened V by 2 bases and J by 8 bases, and 4 bases separated the two germline ends. From germline, CDR1 is MNHNY and CDR2 SVGAGI (reference sequence). The CDR3 consists of 12 residues.

This clone has only one observation. The rearrangement uses TRBV19 and TRBJ2-7, with 7 bases fitting TRBD2. Germline lookup yields CDR1 LNHDA and CDR2 SQIVND (reference sequence). V shed 0 bases, J shed 0 bases, and the junction held 2 bases outside the gene matches. The CDR3 is made up of 15 amino acids. CDR3 bases: TGTGCCAGTAGTATAGACCGGGACTACTCCTACGAGCAGTACTTC. It translates to CASSIDRDYSYEQYF.

This sequence joins TRBV29-1 and TRBJ2-5; unclear D gene. The CDR3 is 12 residues long. From germline, CDR1 is SQVTM and CDR2 ANQGSEA. V was shortened by 4 bases and J by 5 bases, with 11 bases between the two germline ends. CDR3 sequence reads: CSVVPGIETQYF. In DNA, the CDR3 is TGCAGCGTTGTTCCCGGCATTGAGACCCAGTACTTC. Full variable domain (remainder filled in from reference TRBV29-1 and TRBJ2-5): SAVISQKPSRDICQRGTSLTIQCQVDSQVTMMFWYRQQPGQSLTLIATANQGSEATYESGFVIDKFPISRPNLTFSTLTVSNMSPEDSSIYLCSVVPGIETQYFGPGTRLLVL.

V gene TRBV7-9 combines with J gene TRBJ1-1; D may be TRBD1 (5 bases). Between the trimmed V and J ends, which lost 3 bases and 9 bases, there was a span of 8 bases. Germline values: CDR1 SEHNR, CDR2 FQNEAQ (reference sequence). This CDR3 region has 11 residues. DNA of the CDR3: TGTGCCAGCAGCTTGGGGCCCCAAGCTTTCTTT. This codes for CASSLGPQAFF.

This clone was seen more than once but under ten times. The chain combines TRBV30 with TRBJ2-5, with a weak D call TRBD2 (5 bases). Germline CDR1 is GTSNPN and CDR2 is SVGIG (reference sequence). The CDR3 has 15 residues. V was pared by 3 bases and J by 5 bases, with 19 bases between. CDR3 region: CAWRGFSEGRETQYF. CDR3 nucleotides: TGTGCCTGGAGAGGTTTTAGCGAGGGTAGGGAGACCCAGTACTTC.